Each of the 21 T cell receptor beta chains below was sequenced from the same sample in a study of T cells expressing NK-cell markers. Reprocessing the 5' RACE reads, TCRdb reports a single entry for every CDR3 protein and omits DNA. Here the sample table reports 120,000 to 150,000 distinct CDR3 sequences. Sequences were obtained from blood T cells: a sorted CD56 or NKG2C T cell subset, CD4+ or CD8+ T cells, or bulk PBMC T cells (not recorded which). All receptors come from a man aged 18 to 29 in good health.

V usage is TRBV27 and J usage is TRBJ2-1; the D call from TCRdb, TRBD1, cannot be confirmed without DNA. Germline V CDR1 and CDR2: MNHEY, SMNVEV (reference sequence). The CDR3 is 15 residues long. CDR3 sequence: CASTGDTSSYNEQFF.

This chain uses TRBV23-1 with TRBJ2-5; as DNA is missing, the TRBD2 call by TCRdb cannot be tested. TRBV23-1 is reported as an ORF; its role is uncertain. The CDR3 is made up of 15 amino acids. CDR3 in amino acids: CASSQSSGGSKTQYF.

The genes are TRBV5-1 and TRBJ1-3. This CDR3 is 15 amino acids long. Germline CDR1 SGHRS, CDR2 YFSETQ. CDR3 region: CASSLAENSGNTIYF. The variable domain in full, with the rest retrieved from reference TRBV5-1 and TRBJ1-3, is KAGVTQTPRYLIKTRGQQVTLSCSPISGHRSVSWYQQTPGQGLQFLFEYFSETQRNKGNFPGRFSGRQFSNSRSEMNVSTLELGDSALYLCASSLAENSGNTIYFGEGSWLTVV.

The gene calls are TRBV27 and TRBJ2-3; TCRdb gives TRBD2 as the D gene, but with no DNA this cannot be confirmed. The CDR3 is 17 amino acids. Germline assignment: CDR1 MNHEY and CDR2 SMNVEV (reference sequence). Here the CDR3 reads CASSPPAGAKSTDTQYF.

The chain links TRBV4-2 to TRBJ2-1. The CDR3 spans 17 residues. Germline CDR1 LGHNA, CDR2 YNFKEQ. The CDR3 loop is CASSQANMADLYNEQFF.

The genes are TRBV4-3 and TRBJ1-1. Germline V gives CDR1 LGHNA, CDR2 YSLEER. The CDR3 runs 15 residues. CDR3 protein: CASSQDGGGNTEAFF.

The chain's CDR3 is CASRLRGGREDTGELFF. This chain uses TRBV12-3 or TRBV12-4 with TRBJ2-2; TCRdb indicates TRBD2, and absent DNA this call remains unverified. The CDR3 is 17 amino acids.

V is TRBV19 and J is TRBJ1-5. CDR1 is LNHDA, CDR2 SQIVND, per germline (reference sequence). The CDR3 contains 15 residues. This CDR3 is CASSISGNSNQPQHF.

The chain joins TRBV24-1 to TRBJ2-2; the TCRdb D gene call, TRBD1, has no DNA to confirm it. In germline, CDR1 is KGHDR, CDR2 SFDVKD. The CDR3 totals 16 residues. CDR3 protein: CATSDLQGAGTGELFF.

The rearrangement uses TRBV6-5 and TRBJ2-1. Germline V gene data show CDR1 as MNHEY and CDR2 as SVGAGI. The CDR3 consists of 14 residues. The CDR3 protein is CASSYFGSYNEQFF.

The rearrangement uses TRBV29-1 and TRBJ2-7; as DNA is missing, the TRBD1 call by TCRdb cannot be tested. CDR3 size: 12 residues. Germline CDR1 SQVTM, CDR2 ANQGSEA. This CDR3 is CSVVGGGYEQYF.

The rearrangement uses TRBV4-2 and TRBJ1-1; TCRdb's assignment of TRBD1 cannot be checked, as there is no DNA. This CDR3 is built from 17 residues. Germline CDR1 LGHNA, CDR2 YNFKEQ. CDR3 sequence reads: CASSQAIQGGMNTEAFF.

The rearrangement joins TRBV29-1 to TRBJ1-3. The CDR3 length is 12 residues. Germline V gene data show CDR1 as SQVTM and CDR2 as ANQGSEA. CDR3: CSVMGAGNTIYF.

The chain combines TRBV29-1 with TRBJ1-1. The CDR3 has 12 residues. Germline V CDR1 and CDR2: SQVTM, ANQGSEA. The CDR3 sequence: CSAGIMGTEAFF.

The V gene is TRBV20-1, the J gene TRBJ1-2; without DNA, the TCRdb call of TRBD1 cannot be checked. CDR3 length equals 17 residues. The germline gives CDR1 DFQATT, CDR2 SNEGSKA (reference sequence). The CDR3: CSAKTERGQAKKYGYTF.

J is TRBJ2-3 and V is TRBV5-6; TCRdb gives TRBD1 as the D gene, but with no DNA this cannot be confirmed. The length of the CDR3 is 13 residues. The germline CDR1 and CDR2 sequences are SGHDT and YYEEEE. CDR3 amino acids: CASREGAGYTQYF.

The chain carries TRBV5-5 and TRBJ1-1; checking the TCRdb D call of TRBD1 is not possible without DNA. This CDR3 comprises 15 residues. Germline V CDR1 and CDR2: SGHKS, YYEKEE (reference sequence). The CDR3 region is CASSLERGRYTEAFF.

The rearrangement joins TRBV6-2 or TRBV6-3 to TRBJ2-1; no DNA is available, so the TRBD1 call from TCRdb remains unchecked. The CDR3 covers 12 residues. Germline CDR1 reads MNHEY; CDR2 reads SVGEGT. This chain's CDR3 is CASRGASNEQFF.

The V gene is TRBV12-3 or TRBV12-4, the J gene TRBJ2-5; TCRdb names TRBD2, which stays unverified in the absence of DNA. There are 17 residues in the CDR3. Here the CDR3 reads CASSLQVAGERQETQYF.

J is TRBJ2-3 and V is TRBV27; TCRdb's D gene call, TRBD1, goes unchecked for lack of DNA. Germline V gives CDR1 MNHEY, CDR2 SMNVEV (reference sequence). The CDR3 extends over 16 amino acids. The CDR3 here is CASSLSGGGYTDTQYF.

The chain links TRBV7-8 to TRBJ2-3. The CDR3 has 16 amino acids. CDR1 is SGHVS, CDR2 FQNEAQ, per germline. The CDR3 reads CASSLRWRTSTDTQYF.